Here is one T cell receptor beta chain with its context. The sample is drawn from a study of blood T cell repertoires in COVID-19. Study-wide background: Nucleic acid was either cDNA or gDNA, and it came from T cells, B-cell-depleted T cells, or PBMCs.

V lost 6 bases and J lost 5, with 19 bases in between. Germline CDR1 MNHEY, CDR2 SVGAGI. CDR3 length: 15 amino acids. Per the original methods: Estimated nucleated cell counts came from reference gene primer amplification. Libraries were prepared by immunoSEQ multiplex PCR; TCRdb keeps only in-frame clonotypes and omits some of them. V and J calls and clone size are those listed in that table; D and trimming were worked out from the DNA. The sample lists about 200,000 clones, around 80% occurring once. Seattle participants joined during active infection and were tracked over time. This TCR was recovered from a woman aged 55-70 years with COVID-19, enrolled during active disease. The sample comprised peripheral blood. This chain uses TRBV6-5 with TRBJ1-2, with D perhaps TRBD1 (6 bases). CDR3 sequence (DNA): TGTGCCAGCAGCACATTCGGGGGGCGCAGATATGGCTACACCTTC. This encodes CASSTFGGRRYGYTF.